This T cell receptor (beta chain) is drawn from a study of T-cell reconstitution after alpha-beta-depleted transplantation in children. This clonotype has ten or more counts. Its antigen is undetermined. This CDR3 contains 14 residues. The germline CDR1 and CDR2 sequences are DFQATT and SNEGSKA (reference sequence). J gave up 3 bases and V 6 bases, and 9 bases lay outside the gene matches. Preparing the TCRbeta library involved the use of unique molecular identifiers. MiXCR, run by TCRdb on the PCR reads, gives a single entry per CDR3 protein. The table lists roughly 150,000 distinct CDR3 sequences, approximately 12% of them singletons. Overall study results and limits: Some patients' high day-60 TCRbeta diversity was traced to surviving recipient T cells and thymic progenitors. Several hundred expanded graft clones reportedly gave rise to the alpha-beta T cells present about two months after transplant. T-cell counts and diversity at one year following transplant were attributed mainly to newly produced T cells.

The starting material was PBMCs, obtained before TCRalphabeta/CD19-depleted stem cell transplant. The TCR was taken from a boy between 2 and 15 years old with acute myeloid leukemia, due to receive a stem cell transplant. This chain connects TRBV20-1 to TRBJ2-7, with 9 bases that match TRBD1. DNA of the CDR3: TGCAGTGCGAGAAGTGAGGGACAGGGCTACGAGCAGTACTTC. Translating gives CSARSEGQGYEQYF.